One and the same sample provided the 3 T cell receptor beta chains below, sequenced in a study of early T cells in non-severe SARS-CoV-2 infection (dated by TCRdb to the early 2020s). Libraries came from 5' RACE. Instrument on record: NextSeq 500. TCRdb trimmed public reads at Q25 via fastp, called clones via MiXCR and kept in-frame beta chains. Every CDR3 protein is listed once, alongside the most common genes and DNA of its rows. Here the sample has some 91,000 distinct CDR3 sequences; around 14% occur a single time. The ten largest clones capture 5.5% of the sample. The material sequenced was whole blood. The receptors shown here come from an adult who was a healthcare worker with PCR-confirmed SARS-CoV-2 infection or an uninfected control (not recorded which).

The V call is TRBV29-1, the J call TRBJ2-2; 8 bases are shared with TRBD2. Trimming removed 5 bases from V and 6 bases from J; junction bases left unmatched: 5. This CDR3 region has 13 residues. From germline, CDR1 is SQVTM and CDR2 ANQGSEA. CDR3 region: CSVPGLGAGELFF. CDR3 bases: TGCAGCGTTCCGGGACTAGGAGCCGGGGAGCTGTTTTTT.

The chain uses TRBV29-1 and TRBJ2-1; D perhaps matches TRBD2 (7 bases). CDR1 and CDR2 from the germline V gene are SQVTM and ANQGSEA. Trimming cost V 4 bases and J 2 bases, with 15 bases left between them. The CDR3 runs 15 residues. The CDR3 spells CSVGGGGQAYNEQFF. As DNA, the CDR3 is TGCAGCGTTGGAGGGGGGGGCCAAGCCTACAATGAGCAGTTCTTC.

The chain recombines TRBV11-2 with TRBJ2-1, with a possible D match to TRBD2 (5 bases). Per the germline V gene, CDR1 is SGHAT and CDR2 is FQNNGV. The CDR3 covers 14 residues. With 6 bases removed from V and 4 bases from J, the gap between germline ends came to 13 bases. The CDR3: CASSPPTTYNEQFF. CDR3 coding DNA: TGTGCCAGCAGTCCTCCGACTACTTACAATGAGCAGTTCTTC.